The 30 T cell receptor beta chains presented below share a single source sample, sequenced in a study of OX40 agonist ivuxolimab in advanced cancers. Sequencing used immunoSEQ multiplex PCR; TCRdb keeps in-frame clones, though not all of them. This sample carries approximately 10,000 clones, 77% of them seen once, and the ten largest clones take 25% to 35%. Source: CD4+ or CD8+ T cells sorted from blood, taken in a trial of the OX40 agonist ivuxolimab. Receptors were obtained from an adult with an advanced solid tumor such as melanoma, head and neck, liver or kidney cancer.

Of note for this clone: Other DNA sequences in this sample translate to the same CDR3. The V and J genes are TRBV30 and TRBJ2-2; 11 bases map to TRBD2. Germline trimming cut 5 bases from V and 5 bases from J; bases unmatched to any gene: 7. This CDR3 region has 15 residues. Per the germline V gene, CDR1 is GTSNPN and CDR2 is SVGIG (reference sequence). The CDR3, as DNA: TGTGCCTGGGCTACTAGCGGGAGAGATACCGGGGAGCTGTTTTTT. Translation gives CAWATSGRDTGELFF.

This sequence joins TRBV5-1 and TRBJ2-7, with D unclear. The germline CDR1 and CDR2 sequences are SGHRS and YFSETQ. The CDR3 runs 13 residues. Trimming stripped 0 bases from V and 5 bases from J, with 9 bases between. The DNA of the CDR3 is TGCGCCAGCAGCTTGGGGGTGCGAAACGAGCAGTACTTC. The encoded protein is CASSLGVRNEQYF.

This clone was recorded only once. The gene calls are TRBV6-1 and TRBJ2-3; weak D call: TRBD2 (6 bases). There are 15 residues in the CDR3. Germline values: CDR1 MNHNS, CDR2 SASEGT. Trimming removed 2 bases at V and 4 bases at J, with 13 bases between. CDR3 in amino acids: CASSELASVPDTQYF. The CDR3 DNA is TGTGCCAGCAGTGAATTGGCTAGCGTCCCAGATACGCAGTATTTT.

CDR3 sequence reads: CASSYPGSLEQYF. The CDR3 bases are TGTGCCAGCAGTTACCCAGGGTCACTCGAGCAGTACTTC. The rearrangement joins TRBV6-6 to TRBJ2-7; a possible D gene is TRBD1 (5 bases). This CDR3 is 13 amino acids long. V was pared by 2 bases and J by 6 bases, with 11 bases between. In germline, CDR1 is MNHNY, CDR2 SVGAGI (reference sequence).

The rearrangement joins TRBV27 to TRBJ2-7, with 7 bases fitting TRBD2. V lost 6 bases to trimming and J lost 3 bases; unmatched junction nucleotides: 5. This CDR3 has 13 residues. Germline V CDR1 and CDR2: MNHEY, SMNVEV (reference sequence). Written as DNA, the CDR3 is TGTGCCAGCAGACCTAGCGGCTACTACGAGCAGTACTTC. Amino acids: CASRPSGYYEQYF.

The V and J genes are TRBV4-1 and TRBJ1-4; D perhaps matches TRBD1 (6 bases). In germline, CDR1 is MGHRA, CDR2 YSYEKL. This CDR3 is built from 15 residues. Deletions cut 0 bases from V and 8 bases from J, with 13 bases between. The CDR3 region has the DNA TGCGCCAGCAGCCAAGATCCAGGGGTGGGGGAAAAACTGTTTTTT. It codes for CASSQDPGVGEKLFF.

This sequence joins TRBV19 and TRBJ1-1, with TRBD1 matching 8 bases. Germline lookup yields CDR1 LNHDA and CDR2 SQIVND (reference sequence). This CDR3 has 15 amino acids. V lost 6 bases and J lost 1; bases outside the gene matches: 7. CDR3 loop: CASRPLDRANTEAFF. The CDR3 nucleotides read TGTGCCAGTAGGCCTCTGGACAGGGCGAACACTGAAGCTTTCTTT.

This clone was counted once. The V and J genes are TRBV9 and TRBJ2-1; D may correspond to TRBD1 or TRBD2 (5 bases each). CDR1 is SGDLS and CDR2 is YYNGEE in the germline V gene. The V and J ends lost 4 bases and 5 bases respectively, with 22 bases between them. There are 17 residues in the CDR3. The CDR3 nucleotides are TGTGCCAGCAGCATAGCTATAGGGCGTGGGACCGACAATGAGCAGTTCTTC. Translation gives CASSIAIGRGTDNEQFF.

The chain has TRBV7-3 and TRBJ2-2; D gene ambiguous. V lost 3 bases and J 6 bases, leaving 11 bases between the germline ends. The CDR3 has 14 residues. Germline CDR1 reads SGHTA; CDR2 reads FQGTGA. The CDR3 protein is CASSLSSQAGELFF. The CDR3 bases are TGTGCCAGCAGCTTGTCCAGCCAAGCCGGGGAGCTGTTTTTT. The complete variable domain, with remaining parts taken from reference TRBV7-3 and TRBJ2-2, reads GAGVSQTPSNKVTEKGKYVELRCDPISGHTALYWYRQSLGQGPEFLIYFQGTGAADDSGLPNDRFFAVRPEGSVSTLKIQRTERGDSAVYLCASSLSSQAGELFFGEGSRLTVL.

The chain couples TRBV25-1 to TRBJ2-7; D is undetermined. Deletions cut 2 bases from V and 5 bases from J, with 13 bases between. Germline V gives CDR1 MGHDK, CDR2 SYGVNS. This CDR3 is 14 amino acids long. Here the CDR3 DNA reads TGTGCCAGCAGTGAAGTAGAGAGAACCCACGAGCAGTACTTC. Translated, it gives CASSEVERTHEQYF.

By sample share, this clone is medium-sized. This sequence joins TRBV5-8 and TRBJ2-7; D might be TRBD2 (5 bases). Between the trimmed V and J ends, which lost 2 bases and 7 bases, there was a span of 13 bases. The V gene's germline CDR1 is SGHTS and CDR2 YDEGEE. The CDR3 extends over 13 amino acids. Here the CDR3 reads CASSLRGVGEQYF. The CDR3 DNA is TGTGCCAGCAGCTTACGGGGAGTGGGTGAGCAGTACTTC.

V usage is TRBV5-4 and J usage is TRBJ2-1; D possibly matches TRBD1 or TRBD2 (5 bases each). Between the trimmed V and J ends, which lost 4 bases and 5 bases, there was a span of 22 bases. Germline CDR1 and CDR2: SGHNT and YYREEE (reference sequence). The CDR3 runs to 17 residues. The CDR3 loop is CASSLDLGAPLNNEQFF. CDR3 nucleotide sequence: TGTGCCAGCAGCCTTGATCTCGGGGCTCCTCTCAACAATGAGCAGTTCTTC.

The V gene is TRBV19, the J gene TRBJ2-7, with D hard to call. V was shortened by 3 bases and J by 3 bases, with 9 bases between the two germline ends. The CDR3 contains 13 residues. CDR1 and CDR2 from the germline V gene are LNHDA and SQIVND (reference sequence). CDR3 bases: TGTGCCAGTAGTATGACCCCGTTCTACGAGCAGTACTTC. Residues: CASSMTPFYEQYF.

This clone showed up just once. The CDR3 loop is CAWALFPSAGRGYTF. DNA of the CDR3: TGTGCCTGGGCCCTTTTCCCCTCGGCAGGGCGCGGCTACACCTTC. The rearrangement links TRBV30 to TRBJ1-2; the D gene is possibly TRBD1 (5 bases). V lost 5 bases and J lost 8, with 24 bases in between. The CDR3 covers 15 residues. From germline, CDR1 is GTSNPN and CDR2 SVGIG (reference sequence).

This chain links TRBV4-2 with TRBJ2-3, with 8 bases that match TRBD2. The CDR3 spans 16 residues. Germline V gene data show CDR1 as LGHNA and CDR2 as YNFKEQ. The ends lost 7 bases at V and 0 bases at J; junction bases unmatched: 9. The CDR3 DNA reads TGTGCCAGCACCCGGGGGCGGGAGGCTAGCACAGATACGCAGTATTTT. Its translation is CASTRGREASTDTQYF.

The chain uses TRBV19 and TRBJ1-5, with a weak D call TRBD1 (5 bases). Germline-derived CDR1 and CDR2 are LNHDA and SQIVND (reference sequence). The length of the CDR3 is 15 residues. The V end was cut by 5 bases, the J end by 0 bases, with 11 bases between. The CDR3 here is CASSWGGDSNQPQHF. CDR3 sequence (DNA): TGTGCCAGTAGTTGGGGGGGAGATAGCAATCAGCCCCAGCATTTT.

The chain recombines TRBV9 with TRBJ2-2; no reliable D call. Germline CDR1 and CDR2: SGDLS and YYNGEE. CDR3 size: 14 residues. The V and J ends lost 0 bases and 4 bases respectively, with 7 bases between them. Written as DNA, the CDR3 is TGTGCCAGCAGCGTAGAGGCTAGCACCGGGGAGCTGTTTTTT. This sequence encodes CASSVEASTGELFF.

The chain links TRBV28 to TRBJ2-3; D uncertain. From germline, CDR1 is MDHEN and CDR2 SYDVKM. The CDR3 loop spans 15 amino acids. V was clipped by 5 bases and J by 2 bases, with 14 bases between them. The CDR3 spells CASSGIGANTDTQYF. CDR3 in DNA: TGTGCCAGCAGTGGGATCGGCGCTAACACAGATACGCAGTATTTT.

This clone was detected a few times. CDR3 sequence: CATLSSRGAGNQPQHF. The CDR3 DNA sequence: TGTGCCACTCTATCCAGTAGGGGCGCGGGCAATCAGCCCCAGCATTTT. The gene calls are TRBV28 and TRBJ1-5, with a possible D match to TRBD1 (5 bases). CDR3 size: 16 residues. With 10 bases removed from V and 2 bases from J, the gap between germline ends came to 21 bases. Germline assignment: CDR1 MDHEN and CDR2 SYDVKM.

V and J are TRBV6-4 and TRBJ2-3; maybe TRBD2 (6 bases). Germline values: CDR1 MRHNA, CDR2 SNTAGT. CDR3 size: 15 residues. Between the trimmed V and J ends, which lost 4 bases and 4 bases, there was a span of 15 bases. CDR3 sequence (DNA): TGTGCCAGCAGTGTATCGGGAGAGGGTCCAGATACGCAGTATTTT. Residues: CASSVSGEGPDTQYF.

This clone has only one observation. V gene TRBV10-2 combines with J gene TRBJ1-5, with D unresolved. The germline V gene encodes CDR1 WSHSY and CDR2 SAAADI. The V gene lost 0 bases and the J gene lost 5 bases, with 11 bases spanning the gap. This CDR3 is built from 15 residues. This CDR3 reads CASSESPGEDQPQHF. The CDR3 coding sequence is TGCGCCAGCAGTGAGTCCCCAGGAGAGGATCAGCCCCAGCATTTT.

This rearrangement joins TRBV19 to TRBJ1-2, with TRBD1 identical over 8 bases. The germline V gene has CDR1 LNHDA and CDR2 SQIVND (reference sequence). With V trimmed by 5 bases and J by 8 bases, 1 base remained unmatched. The CDR3 sequence is 11 residues long. CDR3 sequence (DNA): TGTGCCAGTAGTGACAGGGGCGGCTACACCTTC. Translating it yields CASSDRGGYTF.

Here the CDR3 DNA reads TGCAGCGTTGGAGGGGGTCACGAGACCCAGTACTTC. Its protein is CSVGGGHETQYF. The rearrangement uses TRBV29-1 and TRBJ2-5, with TRBD1 as a possible D gene (6 bases). Trimming took 4 bases from V and 5 from J, leaving 11 bases between them. The CDR3 sequence is 12 residues long. Germline V gene data show CDR1 as SQVTM and CDR2 as ANQGSEA.

A few counts support this clone. CDR3 DNA: TGTGCCAGCAGCTTGGCTAGCGGCACAGATACGCAGTATTTT. It specifies CASSLASGTDTQYF. The chain recombines TRBV4-2 with TRBJ2-3, with D maybe TRBD2 (6 bases). Trimming removed 5 bases from V and 1 base from J, with 10 bases in between. Germline values: CDR1 LGHNA, CDR2 YNFKEQ. The CDR3 loop spans 14 amino acids.

The CDR3 here is CASSELAGGYNEQFF. The CDR3 region has the DNA TGTGCCAGCAGTGAACTAGCGGGAGGGTACAATGAGCAGTTCTTC. The V call is TRBV6-1, the J call TRBJ2-1, with 12 bases lining up with TRBD2. The CDR3 runs 15 residues. Germline V gene data show CDR1 as MNHNS and CDR2 as SASEGT. V shed 2 bases and J 4 bases; nucleotides not matched to a gene: 0.

The J gene is TRBJ2-5, the V gene TRBV11-2, with TRBD1 identical over 7 bases. The germline gives CDR1 SGHAT, CDR2 FQNNGV. The trim removed 5 bases at V and 2 bases at J, leaving 17 bases unmatched. The length of the CDR3 is 18 residues. CDR3 DNA sequence: TGTGCCAGCAGCCAAGATAGGGGGTCCCGGGACAGACAAGAGACCCAGTACTTC. Protein sequence: CASSQDRGSRDRQETQYF.

The rearrangement joins TRBV6-5 to TRBJ2-7; perhaps TRBD2 as D (6 bases). Looked up from germline, CDR1 is MNHEY and CDR2 is SVGAGI. The CDR3 runs 13 residues. V lost 3 bases and J lost 2, with 8 bases in between. This chain's CDR3 is CASSYGGTYEQYF. CDR3 bases: TGTGCCAGCAGTTATGGCGGGACCTACGAGCAGTACTTC.

This chain links TRBV6-5 with TRBJ2-5; weak D call: TRBD1 (5 bases). CDR1 is MNHEY and CDR2 is SVGAGI in the germline V gene. Trimming removed 0 bases at V and 5 bases at J, with 13 bases between. The CDR3 loop spans 15 amino acids. The CDR3 loop reads CASSYSGQSGETQYF. In DNA, the CDR3 is TGTGCCAGCAGTTACTCGGGGCAGTCCGGGGAGACCCAGTACTTC.

The V call is TRBV11-2, the J call TRBJ2-7, with 7 bases matching TRBD1. The CDR3 is made up of 13 amino acids. Per germline, CDR1 SGHAT and CDR2 FQNNGV. V lost 5 bases and J lost 4; bases outside the gene matches: 5. This chain's CDR3 is CASSTGQSYEQYF. CDR3 coding DNA: TGTGCCAGCAGCACGGGACAGAGTTACGAGCAGTACTTC.

The V call is TRBV6-4, the J call TRBJ2-3, with D possibly being TRBD1 or TRBD2 (6 bases each). The V gene lost 5 bases and the J gene lost 1 base, with 13 bases spanning the gap. This CDR3 region has 15 residues. Germline lookup yields CDR1 MRHNA and CDR2 SNTAGT. The CDR3 DNA is TGTGCCAGCAGTCCACAGGGCGGGGGCACAGATACGCAGTATTTT. Amino acids: CASSPQGGGTDTQYF.